This record looks at one TCR beta chain sequence and its context. Unexposed donor CD4+ T cells date from about 2011-2018, before the COVID-19 pandemic. The data belong to a study of CD4 T cells in relation to SARS-CoV-2 and coronaviruses. The protocol was immunoSEQ multiplex PCR, while the TCRdb copy is restricted to in-frame clones and leaves out a portion. In the table there are roughly 57,000 clones, about nine tenths of which are singletons. The V end lost 3 bases, the J end lost 0 bases, and 8 bases lay between the germline ends. Per germline, CDR1 SGHDN and CDR2 FVKESK. This CDR3 spans 15 amino acids.

The chain joins TRBV14 to TRBJ2-2; no clear D gene. The source is a human donor in good health. Sequencing input: memory CD4+ T cells from PBMCs. CDR3 loop: CASSQWATNTGELFF. The CDR3 DNA reads TGTGCCAGCAGCCAGTGGGCTACGAACACCGGGGAGCTGTTTTTT.